These T cell receptor beta chains were read from a single sample in a study of T cell responses to AZD1222 COVID-19 vaccine. TCRdb's table, derived via immunoSEQ multiplex PCR, lists solely in-frame clones and lacks some. The repertoire consists of around 100,000 clones, with approximately 90% occurring once and the leading ten covering under 3%. The sample consisted of peripheral blood, taken 28 days after the second AZD1222 dose. Receptors originate from an adult who received the AZD1222 COVID-19 vaccine. Each CDR3 is given with its conserved first and last residue. A D gene is named only where the DNA matches it firmly. Expanded clones are given a class, and other clones once, few, many or no size at all.

j_call | clone_size | d_call | v_call | cdr3_aa | cdr3_nt
TRBJ2-1 | - | - | TRBV7-2 | CASSLVRGGEQFF | TGTGCCAGCAGCTTAGTTCGGGGCGGTGAGCAGTTCTTC
TRBJ2-3 | - | TRBD2 | TRBV4-1 | CASSQGLAGGPGDTQYF | TGCGCCAGCAGCCAAGGTCTAGCGGGAGGGCCTGGAGATACGCAGTATTTT
TRBJ2-5 | - | TRBD2 | TRBV4-1 | CASSQESFRAGDEETQYF | TGCGCCAGCAGCCAAGAAAGTTTCCGAGCGGGAGATGAAGAGACCCAGTACTTC
TRBJ1-3 | - | - | TRBV9 | CASSKSFSGSGNTIYF | TGTGCCAGCAGCAAGTCCTTCTCGGGCTCTGGAAACACCATATATTTT
TRBJ1-5 | - | - | TRBV7-9 | CASSSIGRANQPQHF | TGTGCCAGCAGCTCGATCGGACGGGCCAATCAGCCCCAGCATTTT
TRBJ2-7 | - | TRBD1 | TRBV28 | CASSPQQGAFSEQYF | TGTGCCAGCAGCCCACAACAGGGGGCGTTTAGTGAGCAGTACTTC
TRBJ2-2 | - | TRBD1 | TRBV7-9 | CASSSPGTGKTGELFF | TGTGCCAGCAGCTCCCCCGGGACAGGGAAAACCGGGGAGCTGTTTTTT
TRBJ2-7 | - | - | TRBV6-6 | CASSLPRQTMYF | TGTGCCAGCAGCCTCCCCCGACAGACGATGTACTTC
TRBJ1-4 | - | - | TRBV19 | CASSAPGLRIF | TGTGCCAGTAGTGCACCCGGGTTACGGATTTTT
TRBJ1-4 | - | - | TRBV5-1 | CASSLATGSEKLFF | TGCGCCAGCAGCTTGGCCACCGGAAGTGAAAAACTGTTTTTT
TRBJ1-6 | - | - | TRBV7-2 | CASSLRGIYNSPLHF | TGTGCCAGCAGCTTAAGGGGGATCTATAATTCACCCCTCCACTTT
TRBJ1-2 | - | - | TRBV7-3 | CASSLIGGQGYGYTF | TGTGCCAGCAGCTTAATTGGGGGACAAGGGTATGGCTACACCTTC
TRBJ2-4 | - | TRBD2 | TRBV14 | CASSLRGVAKNIQYF | TGTGCCAGCAGCCTACGGGGGGTAGCCAAAAACATTCAGTACTTC
TRBJ2-7 | once | - | TRBV11-3 | CASSRDPKPSPEQYF | TGTGCCAGCAGCCGAGACCCTAAACCTTCCCCCGAGCAGTACTTC
TRBJ2-2 | - | TRBD2 | TRBV4-2 | CASSQGRGLAESTGELFF | TGTGCCAGCAGCCAAGGGCGGGGACTAGCGGAGAGCACCGGGGAGCTGTTTTTT